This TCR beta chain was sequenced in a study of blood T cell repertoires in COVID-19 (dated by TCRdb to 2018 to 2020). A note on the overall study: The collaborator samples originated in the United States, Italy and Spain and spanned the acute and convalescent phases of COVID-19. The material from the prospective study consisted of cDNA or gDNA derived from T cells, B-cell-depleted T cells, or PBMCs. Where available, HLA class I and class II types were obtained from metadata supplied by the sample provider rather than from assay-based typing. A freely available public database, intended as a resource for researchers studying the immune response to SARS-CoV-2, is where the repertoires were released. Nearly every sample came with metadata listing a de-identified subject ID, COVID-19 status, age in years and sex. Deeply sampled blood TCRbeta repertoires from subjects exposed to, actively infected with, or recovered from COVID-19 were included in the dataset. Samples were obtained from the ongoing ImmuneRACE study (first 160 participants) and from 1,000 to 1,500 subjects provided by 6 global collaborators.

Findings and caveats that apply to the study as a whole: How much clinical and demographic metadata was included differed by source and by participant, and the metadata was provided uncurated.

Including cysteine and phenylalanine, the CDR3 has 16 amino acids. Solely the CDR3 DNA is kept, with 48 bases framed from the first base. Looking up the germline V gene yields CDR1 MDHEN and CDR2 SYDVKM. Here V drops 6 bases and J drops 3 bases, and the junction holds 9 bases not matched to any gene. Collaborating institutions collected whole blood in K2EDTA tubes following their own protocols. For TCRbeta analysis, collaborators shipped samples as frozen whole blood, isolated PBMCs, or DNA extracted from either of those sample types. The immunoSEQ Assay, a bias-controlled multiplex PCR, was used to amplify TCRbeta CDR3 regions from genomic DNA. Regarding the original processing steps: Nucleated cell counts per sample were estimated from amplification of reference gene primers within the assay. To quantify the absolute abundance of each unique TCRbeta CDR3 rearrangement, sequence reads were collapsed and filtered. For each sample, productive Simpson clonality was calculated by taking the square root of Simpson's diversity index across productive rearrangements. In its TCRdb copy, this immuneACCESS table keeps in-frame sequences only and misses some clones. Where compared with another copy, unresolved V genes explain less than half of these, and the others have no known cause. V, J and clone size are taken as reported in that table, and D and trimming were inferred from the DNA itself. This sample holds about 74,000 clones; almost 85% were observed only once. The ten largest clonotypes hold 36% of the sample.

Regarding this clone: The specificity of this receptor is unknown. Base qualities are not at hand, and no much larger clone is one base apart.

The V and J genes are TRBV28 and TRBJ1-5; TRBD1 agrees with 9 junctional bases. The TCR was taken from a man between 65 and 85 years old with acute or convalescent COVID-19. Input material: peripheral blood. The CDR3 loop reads CASRRPGQGYNQPQHF. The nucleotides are TGTGCCAGCAGAAGGCCGGGACAGGGCTACAATCAGCCCCAGCATTTT.